Detailed here is one TCR beta chain. This record belongs to a study of cytotoxic CD8 clonotypes in ibrutinib-treated CLL. Data came from immunoSEQ multiplex PCR; TCRdb stores just in-frame clones and leaves some out. Of around 16,000 clones in the sample, about 65% are singletons; the top ten hold 15% to 20%. From germline, CDR1 is MGHRA and CDR2 YSYEKL. The CDR3 consists of 16 residues. The V and J ends lost 0 bases and 5 bases, in that order; junction bases with no gene match: 8. Sequencing was performed on PBMCs, taken before ibrutinib treatment. The sequence derives from a human donor with chronic lymphocytic leukemia. The chain has TRBV4-1 and TRBJ2-7, with 9 bases aligning to TRBD2. The CDR3 region has the DNA TGCGCCAGCAGCCAAGATATACTAGCGGGTATAAACGAGCAGTACTTC. Translated, it gives CASSQDILAGINEQYF.